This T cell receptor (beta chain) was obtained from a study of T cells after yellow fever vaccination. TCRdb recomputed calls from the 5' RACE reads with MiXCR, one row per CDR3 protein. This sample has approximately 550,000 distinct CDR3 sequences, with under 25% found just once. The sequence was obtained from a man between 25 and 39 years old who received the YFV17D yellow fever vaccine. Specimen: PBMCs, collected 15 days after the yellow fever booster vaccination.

Written as DNA, the CDR3 is TGCGCCAGCAGTGATTCTACAGCTAACTATGGCTACACCTTC. Amino acid sequence: CASSDSTANYGYTF. V gene TRBV10-2 combines with J gene TRBJ1-2; D is uncertain. The CDR3 has 14 amino acids. Germline V CDR1 and CDR2: WSHSY, SAAADI. V was cut by 3 bases and J by 0 bases, with 8 bases left in between.